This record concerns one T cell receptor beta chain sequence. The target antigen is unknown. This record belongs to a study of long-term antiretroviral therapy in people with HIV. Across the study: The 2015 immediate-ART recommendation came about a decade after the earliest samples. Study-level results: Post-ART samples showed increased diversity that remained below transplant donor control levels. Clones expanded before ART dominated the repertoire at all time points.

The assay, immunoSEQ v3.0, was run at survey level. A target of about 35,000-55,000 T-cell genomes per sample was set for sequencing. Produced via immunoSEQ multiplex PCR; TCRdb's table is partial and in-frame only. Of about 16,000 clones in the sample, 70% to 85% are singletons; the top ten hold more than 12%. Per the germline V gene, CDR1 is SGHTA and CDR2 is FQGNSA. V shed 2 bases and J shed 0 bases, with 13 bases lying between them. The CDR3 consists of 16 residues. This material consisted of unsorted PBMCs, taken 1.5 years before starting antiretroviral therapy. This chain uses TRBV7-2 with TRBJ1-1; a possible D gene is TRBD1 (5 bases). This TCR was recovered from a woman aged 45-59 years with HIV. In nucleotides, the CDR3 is TGTGCCAGCAGCTTATTGGGAGGGGCGGTGAACACTGAAGCTTTCTTT. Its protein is CASSLLGGAVNTEAFF.